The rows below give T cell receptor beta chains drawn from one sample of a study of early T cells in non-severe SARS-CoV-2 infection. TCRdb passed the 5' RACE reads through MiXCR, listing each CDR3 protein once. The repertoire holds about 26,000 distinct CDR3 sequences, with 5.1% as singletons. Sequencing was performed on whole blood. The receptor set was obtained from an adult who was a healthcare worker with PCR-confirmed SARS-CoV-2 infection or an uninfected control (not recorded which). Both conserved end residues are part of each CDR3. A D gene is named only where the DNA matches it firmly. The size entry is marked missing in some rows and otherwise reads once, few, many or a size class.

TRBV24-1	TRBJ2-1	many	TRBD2	CATSTSGGDYNEQFF	TGTGCCACCAGCACTAGCGGGGGAGACTACAATGAGCAGTTCTTC
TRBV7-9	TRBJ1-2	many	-	CASSWDLGYGYTF	TGTGCCAGCAGCTGGGACTTGGGCTATGGCTACACCTTC
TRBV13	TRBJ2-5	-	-	CASSTPSTGREETQYF	TGTGCCAGCAGCACCCCGAGTACAGGTCGGGAGGAGACCCAGTACTTC
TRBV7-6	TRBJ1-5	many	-	CASSPAGPTNQPQHF	TGTGCCAGCAGCCCAGCGGGGCCTACGAATCAGCCCCAGCATTTT
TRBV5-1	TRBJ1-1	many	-	CASSNILEGEAFF	TGCGCCAGCAGCAATATCTTGGAAGGAGAAGCTTTCTTT
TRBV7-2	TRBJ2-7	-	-	CASSLSGTTLLEQYF	TGTGCCAGCAGCTTATCGGGGACAACCCTCTTGGAGCAGTACTTC
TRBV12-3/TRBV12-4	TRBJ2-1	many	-	CASSQPLGDNEQFF	TGTGCCAGCAGTCAACCGCTAGGAGACAATGAGCAGTTCTTC
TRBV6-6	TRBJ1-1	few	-	CASSYSSRVEVNTEAFF	TGTGCCAGCAGTTACTCGAGTAGGGTCGAAGTGAACACTGAAGCTTTCTTT
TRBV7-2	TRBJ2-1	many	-	CASSLVGGGTRNEQFF	TGTGCCAGCAGCTTAGTGGGTGGGGGCACCAGGAATGAGCAGTTCTTC
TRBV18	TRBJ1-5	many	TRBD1	CATQEGAGQPQHF	TGTGCCACTCAAGAGGGGGCAGGACAGCCCCAGCATTTT